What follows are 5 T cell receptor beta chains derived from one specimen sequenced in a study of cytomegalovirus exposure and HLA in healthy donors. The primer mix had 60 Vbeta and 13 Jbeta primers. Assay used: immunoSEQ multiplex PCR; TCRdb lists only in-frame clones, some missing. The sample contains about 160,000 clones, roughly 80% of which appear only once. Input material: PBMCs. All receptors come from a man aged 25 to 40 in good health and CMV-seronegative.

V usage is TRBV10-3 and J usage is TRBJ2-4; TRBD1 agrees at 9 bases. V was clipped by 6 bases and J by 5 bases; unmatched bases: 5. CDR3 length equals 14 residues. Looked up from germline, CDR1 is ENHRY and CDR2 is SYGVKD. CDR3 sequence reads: CAISPGQGENIQYF. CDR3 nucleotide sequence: TGTGCCATCAGCCCGGGACAGGGCGAAAACATTCAGTACTTC.

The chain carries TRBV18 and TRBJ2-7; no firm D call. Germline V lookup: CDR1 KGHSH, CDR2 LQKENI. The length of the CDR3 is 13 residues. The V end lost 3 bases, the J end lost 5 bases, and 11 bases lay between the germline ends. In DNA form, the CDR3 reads TGTGCCAGCTCACCCGCACTGCAGGACGAGCAGTACTTC. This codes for CASSPALQDEQYF.

The CDR3: CASSSYYEQYF. The DNA of the CDR3 is TGTGCCAGCAGCTCCTACTACGAGCAGTACTTC. This chain connects TRBV5-6 to TRBJ2-5; no firm D call. The J call could be wrong; TRBJ2-7 is a better fit for the DNA end. The CDR3 is 11 amino acids. The germline V gene has CDR1 SGHDT and CDR2 YYEEEE.

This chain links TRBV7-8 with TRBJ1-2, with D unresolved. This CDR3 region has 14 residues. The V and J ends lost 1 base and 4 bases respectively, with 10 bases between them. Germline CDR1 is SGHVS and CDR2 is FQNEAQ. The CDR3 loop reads CASSLEGERYGYTF. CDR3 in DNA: TGTGCCAGCAGCTTAGAGGGAGAGCGCTATGGCTACACCTTC.

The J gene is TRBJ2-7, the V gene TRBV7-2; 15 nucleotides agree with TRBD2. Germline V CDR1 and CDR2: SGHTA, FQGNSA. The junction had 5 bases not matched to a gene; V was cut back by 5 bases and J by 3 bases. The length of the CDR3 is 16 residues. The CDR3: CASSPMGLAGGYEQYF. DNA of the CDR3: TGTGCCAGCAGCCCCATGGGACTAGCGGGAGGCTACGAGCAGTACTTC. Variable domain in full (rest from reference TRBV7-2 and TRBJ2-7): GAGVSQSPSNKVTEKGKDVELRCDPISGHTALYWYRQSLGQGLEFLIYFQGNSAPDKSGLPSDRFSAERTGGSVSTLTIQRTQQEDSAVYLCASSPMGLAGGYEQYFGPGTRLTVT.